The clone carrying this T cell receptor beta chain was detected many times. The iRepertoire nested amplicon-rescue multiplex PCR amplified TCR alpha and beta CDR3s from RNA. TCRdb reprocessed the multiplex PCR reads via MiXCR and lists one record per CDR3 protein. The data contain about 410,000 distinct CDR3 sequences, roughly 41% of them singletons. V gave up 7 bases and J gave up 1 base, with 7 bases separating them. The CDR3 length is 12 residues. Germline V gene lookup returns CDR1 MNHEY and CDR2 SVGEGT. This specimen comes from a study of glioma-infiltrating T cells. Overall study: Low-grade gliomas were grade II; glioblastomas were grade IV at initial diagnosis.

The V call is TRBV6-2 or TRBV6-3, the J call TRBJ1-1; D is undetermined. This TCR came from a human donor with low-grade glioma or glioblastoma, undergoing nonglioma brain surgery, or in good health (not recorded which). Sequencing was performed on glioma tissue, nonneoplastic brain tissue, or PBMCs (not recorded which). The CDR3 nucleotides are TGTGCCAGCATTAGGGCGAACACTGAAGCTTTCTTT. This gives the protein CASIRANTEAFF.